What follows are 14 T cell receptor beta chains derived from one specimen sequenced in a study of blood T cell repertoires in COVID-19. TCRdb's copy holds only in-frame clones and misses some; the assay was immunoSEQ multiplex PCR. The table lists about 89,000 clones, approximately 80% of them singletons. The sequenced sample consisted of peripheral blood. Every receptor here comes from a woman of 80 years or more with acute or convalescent COVID-19.

This clone came up a few times. The chain links TRBV14 to TRBJ2-3; a weak D match, TRBD2 (6 bases). V lost 0 bases to trimming and J lost 0 bases, with 10 bases between them. CDR1 and CDR2 from the germline V gene are SGHDN and FVKESK. CDR3 size: 16 residues. In DNA, the CDR3 is TGTGCCAGCAGCCAAGATCGGGGGTCTAGCACAGATACGCAGTATTTT. This codes for CASSQDRGSSTDTQYF.

The chain employs TRBV13 and TRBJ2-7; 8 bases line up with TRBD1. V lost 5 bases, J lost 4 bases, and 16 bases stayed unmatched. This CDR3 is 17 amino acids long. Germline values: CDR1 PRHDT, CDR2 FYEKMQ (reference sequence). This chain's CDR3 is CASSTETGANIPYEQYF. CDR3 coding DNA: TGTGCCAGCAGCACAGAGACAGGGGCTAATATTCCGTACGAGCAGTACTTC.

V gene TRBV18 combines with J gene TRBJ2-1, with D perhaps TRBD2 (5 bases). Trimming shortened V by 2 bases and J by 9 bases, and 11 bases separated the two germline ends. Germline assignment: CDR1 KGHSH and CDR2 LQKENI. The CDR3 is 13 amino acids. The CDR3 here is CASSPRERGEQFF. The CDR3 DNA is TGTGCCAGCTCACCAAGGGAACGGGGTGAGCAGTTCTTC.

The table lists this clone with a count of one. The chain combines TRBV2 with TRBJ2-1; TRBD2 aligns across 10 bases. V lost 0 bases, J lost 9 bases, and 8 bases stayed unmatched. Germline CDR1 and CDR2: SNHLY and FYNNEI. This CDR3 contains 16 residues. CDR3 bases: TGTGCCAGCAGTGAAGCGCAAGCGGGAGGGCCTGGTGAGCAGTTCTTC. This translates into CASSEAQAGGPGEQFF. Combining the CDR3 with reference TRBV2 and TRBJ2-1 gives the whole variable domain EPEVTQTPSHQVTQMGQEVILRCVPISNHLYFYWYRQILGQKVEFLVSFYNNEISEKSEIFDDQFSVERPDGSNFTLKIRSTKLEDSAMYFCASSEAQAGGPGEQFFGPGTRLTVL.

The rearrangement links TRBV18 to TRBJ1-1, with D possibly TRBD1 on 6 matching bases. The CDR3 totals 18 residues. V gave up 3 bases and J gave up 0 bases, with 20 bases separating them. Per germline, CDR1 KGHSH and CDR2 LQKENI. CDR3 loop: CASSPRAGGGGMNTEAFF. The CDR3 DNA reads as TGTGCCAGCTCACCTCGCGCCGGGGGGGGCGGTATGAACACTGAAGCTTTCTTT.

In its sample, this clone was seen once. The rearrangement links TRBV10-2 to TRBJ2-2; D might be TRBD2 (6 bases). CDR3 size: 15 residues. Between the trimmed V and J ends, which lost 4 bases and 8 bases, there was a span of 17 bases. From germline, CDR1 is WSHSY and CDR2 SAAADI. CDR3 amino acids: CASSGPSKGRGELFF. In nucleotides, the CDR3 is TGCGCCAGCAGTGGGCCCTCGAAGGGGAGGGGGGAGCTGTTTTTT.

This chain links TRBV19 with TRBJ2-7; possible D gene TRBD1, 6 bases. The CDR3 spans 12 residues. Germline CDR1 is LNHDA and CDR2 is SQIVND (reference sequence). Trimming stripped 7 bases from V and 7 bases from J, with 14 bases between. CDR3 protein: CASKPGVGEQYF. The DNA of the CDR3 is TGTGCCAGTAAACCAGGGGTGGGGGAGCAGTACTTC.

The chain employs TRBV30 and TRBJ1-2; 7 bases align to TRBD1. Germline values: CDR1 GTSNPN, CDR2 SVGIG (reference sequence). V gave up 5 bases and J gave up 8 bases; unmatched junction bases: 8. There are 12 residues in the CDR3. The CDR3 reads CAWDRDSRGYTF. The CDR3 bases are TGTGCCTGGGACCGGGACAGTAGAGGCTACACCTTC.

The chain combines TRBV5-1 with TRBJ1-2; D perhaps matches TRBD1 (5 bases). Germline CDR1 reads SGHRS; CDR2 reads YFSETQ. This CDR3 is 15 amino acids long. Trimming shortened V by 5 bases and J by 4 bases, and 18 bases separated the two germline ends. The CDR3 reads CASSQRGGASYGYTF. CDR3 DNA sequence: TGCGCCAGCAGTCAGCGGGGAGGGGCGTCCTATGGCTACACCTTC.

This rearrangement joins TRBV6-2 or TRBV6-3 to TRBJ1-2; TRBD1 is a possible D gene (5 bases). Germline loops: CDR1 MNHEY, CDR2 SVGEGT. The CDR3 is 13 residues long. The V gene lost 1 base and the J gene lost 8 bases, with 11 bases spanning the gap. This CDR3 reads CASSYFGGSGYTF. The DNA of the CDR3 is TGTGCCAGCAGTTACTTTGGGGGGTCGGGCTACACCTTC.

The chain recombines TRBV7-8 with TRBJ2-1; 15 bases line up with TRBD2. V was clipped by 2 bases and J by 8 bases; unmatched bases: 1. CDR3 length: 15 amino acids. Germline V CDR1 and CDR2: SGHVS, FQNEAQ. This CDR3 reads CASSLRTSGGDEQFF. In nucleotides, the CDR3 is TGTGCCAGCAGCTTACGGACTAGCGGGGGGGATGAGCAGTTCTTC.

The CDR3 region has the DNA TGTGCCAGCAGTTACTCGAGGCAGGGGAACCAGCCCCAGCATTTT. It codes for CASSYSRQGNQPQHF. The gene calls are TRBV6-6 and TRBJ1-5; possibly TRBD1 for D (6 bases). The V gene's germline CDR1 is MNHNY and CDR2 SVGAGI (reference sequence). The CDR3 extends over 15 amino acids. The V gene lost 0 bases and the J gene lost 7 bases, with 13 bases spanning the gap.

The CDR3 nucleotides are TGTGCCTGGACTCTTCAGGGGGCGTGGGGCTACACCTTC. Protein: CAWTLQGAWGYTF. This chain uses TRBV30 with TRBJ1-2; 8 bases map to TRBD1. CDR3 length: 13 amino acids. Germline values: CDR1 GTSNPN, CDR2 SVGIG (reference sequence). The V segment lost 4 bases and the J segment 8 bases; nucleotides outside the gene matches: 9.

J is TRBJ2-2 and V is TRBV5-1, with a tentative D call TRBD1 (6 bases). Per the germline V gene, CDR1 is SGHRS and CDR2 is YFSETQ. V was clipped by 5 bases and J by 6 bases, with 11 bases between them. The CDR3 is 13 residues long. This CDR3 reads CASSPDRPGELFF. The CDR3, as DNA: TGCGCCAGCAGTCCTGACAGGCCCGGGGAGCTGTTTTTT.